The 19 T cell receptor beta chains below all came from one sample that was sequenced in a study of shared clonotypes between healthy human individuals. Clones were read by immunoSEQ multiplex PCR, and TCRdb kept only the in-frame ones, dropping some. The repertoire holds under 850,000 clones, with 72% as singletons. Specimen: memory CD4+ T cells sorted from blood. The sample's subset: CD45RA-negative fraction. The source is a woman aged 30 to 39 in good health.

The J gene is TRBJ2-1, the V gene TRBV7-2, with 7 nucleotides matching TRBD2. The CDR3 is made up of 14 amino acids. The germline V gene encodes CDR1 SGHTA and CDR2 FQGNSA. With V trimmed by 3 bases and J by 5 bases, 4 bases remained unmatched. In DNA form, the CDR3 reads TGTGCCAGCAGCTTTGGCGGGAGCAACAATGAGCAGTTCTTC. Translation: CASSFGGSNNEQFF.

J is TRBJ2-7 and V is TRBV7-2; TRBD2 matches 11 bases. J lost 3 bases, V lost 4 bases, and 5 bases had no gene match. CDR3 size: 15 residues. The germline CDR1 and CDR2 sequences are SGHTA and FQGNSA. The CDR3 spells CASSSGLAVIYEQYF. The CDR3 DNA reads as TGTGCCAGCAGCTCGGGACTAGCGGTGATCTACGAGCAGTACTTC. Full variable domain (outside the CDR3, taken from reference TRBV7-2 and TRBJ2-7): GAGVSQSPSNKVTEKGKDVELRCDPISGHTALYWYRQSLGQGLEFLIYFQGNSAPDKSGLPSDRFSAERTGGSVSTLTIQRTQQEDSAVYLCASSSGLAVIYEQYFGPGTRLTVT.

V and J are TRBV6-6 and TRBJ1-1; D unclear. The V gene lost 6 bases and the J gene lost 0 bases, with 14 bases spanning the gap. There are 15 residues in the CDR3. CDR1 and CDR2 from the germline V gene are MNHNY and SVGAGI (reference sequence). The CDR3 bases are TGTGCCAGCAGGCTGCCGGGCGGACTGAACACTGAAGCTTTCTTT. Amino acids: CASRLPGGLNTEAFF.

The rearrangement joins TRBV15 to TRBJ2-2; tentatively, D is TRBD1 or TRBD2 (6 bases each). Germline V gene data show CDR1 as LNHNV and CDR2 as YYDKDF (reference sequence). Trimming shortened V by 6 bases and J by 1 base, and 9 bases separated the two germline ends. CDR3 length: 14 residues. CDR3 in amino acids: CATRGGLNTGELFF. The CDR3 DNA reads TGTGCCACCAGGGGGGGCTTGAACACCGGGGAGCTGTTTTTT.

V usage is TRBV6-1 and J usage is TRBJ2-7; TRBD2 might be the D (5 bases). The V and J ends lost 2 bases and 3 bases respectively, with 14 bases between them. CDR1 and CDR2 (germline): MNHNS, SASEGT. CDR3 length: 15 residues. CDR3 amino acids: CASSETERLNYEQYF. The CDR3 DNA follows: TGTGCCAGCAGTGAAACGGAGCGGCTCAACTACGAGCAGTACTTC.

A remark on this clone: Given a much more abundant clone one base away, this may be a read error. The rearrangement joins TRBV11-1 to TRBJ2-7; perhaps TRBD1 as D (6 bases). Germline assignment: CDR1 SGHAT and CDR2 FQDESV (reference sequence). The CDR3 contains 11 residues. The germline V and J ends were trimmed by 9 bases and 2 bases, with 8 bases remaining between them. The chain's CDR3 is CARDSTYEQYF. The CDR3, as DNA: TGTGCCAGGGACAGCACCTACGAGCAGTACTTC.

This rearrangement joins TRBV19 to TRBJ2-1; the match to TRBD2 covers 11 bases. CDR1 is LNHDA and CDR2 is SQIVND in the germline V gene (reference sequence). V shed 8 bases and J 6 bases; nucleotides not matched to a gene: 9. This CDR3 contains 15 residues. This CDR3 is CASQTSGIPPNEQFF. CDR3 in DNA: TGTGCCAGTCAGACTAGCGGGATCCCTCCCAATGAGCAGTTCTTC.

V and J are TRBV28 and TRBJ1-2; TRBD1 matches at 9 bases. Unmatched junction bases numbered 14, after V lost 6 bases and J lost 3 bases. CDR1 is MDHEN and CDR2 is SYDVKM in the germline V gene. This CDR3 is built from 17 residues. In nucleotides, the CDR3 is TGTGCCAGCAGCGAAACAGCCGGGACAGGGTGGGACTATGGCTACACCTTC. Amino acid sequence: CASSETAGTGWDYGYTF.

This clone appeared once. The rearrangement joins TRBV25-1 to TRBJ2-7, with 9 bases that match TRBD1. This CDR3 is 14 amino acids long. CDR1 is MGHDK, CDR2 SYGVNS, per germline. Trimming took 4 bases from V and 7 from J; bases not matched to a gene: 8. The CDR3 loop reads CASSGLGTGREQYF. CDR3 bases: TGTGCCAGCAGTGGCTTAGGGACAGGGAGAGAGCAGTACTTC.

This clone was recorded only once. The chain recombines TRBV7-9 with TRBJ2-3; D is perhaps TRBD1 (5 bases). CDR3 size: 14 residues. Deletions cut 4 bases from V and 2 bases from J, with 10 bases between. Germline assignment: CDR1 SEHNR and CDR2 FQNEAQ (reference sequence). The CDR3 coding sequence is TGTGCCAGCAGCTCCAGACAGCACACAGATACGCAGTATTTT. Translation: CASSSRQHTDTQYF.

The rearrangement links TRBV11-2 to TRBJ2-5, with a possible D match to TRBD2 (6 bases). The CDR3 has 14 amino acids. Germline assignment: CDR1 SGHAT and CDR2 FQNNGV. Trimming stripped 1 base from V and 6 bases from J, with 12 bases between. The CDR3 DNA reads TGTGCCAGCAGCTTAGTCGGCGGGGCCCAGACCCAGTACTTC. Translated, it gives CASSLVGGAQTQYF.

CDR3 nucleotide sequence: TGCGCCAGCAGCCAAGTTGTCCTAGGCTCCTACGAGCAGTACTTC. Protein: CASSQVVLGSYEQYF. The chain recombines TRBV4-1 with TRBJ2-7; D is unresolved. Per germline, CDR1 MGHRA and CDR2 YSYEKL. The CDR3 is made up of 15 amino acids. Between the trimmed V and J ends, which lost 1 base and 0 bases, there was a span of 10 bases.

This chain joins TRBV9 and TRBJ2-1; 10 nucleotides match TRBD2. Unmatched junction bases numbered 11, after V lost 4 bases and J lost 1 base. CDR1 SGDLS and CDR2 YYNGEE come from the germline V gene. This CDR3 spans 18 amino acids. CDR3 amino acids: CASSRAVAGGGSYNEQFF. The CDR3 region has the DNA TGTGCCAGCAGCCGGGCAGTAGCGGGAGGAGGATCCTACAATGAGCAGTTCTTC.

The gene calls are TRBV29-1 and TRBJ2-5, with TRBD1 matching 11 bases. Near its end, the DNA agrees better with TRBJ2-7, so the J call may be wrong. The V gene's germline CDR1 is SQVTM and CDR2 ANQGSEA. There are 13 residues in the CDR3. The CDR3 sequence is CSVADRGLDEQYF. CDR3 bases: TGCAGCGTTGCGGACAGGGGGCTCGACGAGCAGTACTTC.

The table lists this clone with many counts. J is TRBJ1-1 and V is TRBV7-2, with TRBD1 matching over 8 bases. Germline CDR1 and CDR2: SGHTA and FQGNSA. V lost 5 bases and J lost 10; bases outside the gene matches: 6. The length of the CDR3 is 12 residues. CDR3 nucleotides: TGTGCCAGCAGCCGGGCTGACAGGGGAGCTTTCTTT. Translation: CASSRADRGAFF.

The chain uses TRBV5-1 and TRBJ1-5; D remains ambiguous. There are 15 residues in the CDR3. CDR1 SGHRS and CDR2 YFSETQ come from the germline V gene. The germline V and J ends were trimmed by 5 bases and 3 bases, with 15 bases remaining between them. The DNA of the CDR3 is TGCGCCAGCAGGCCGGACGTATTCGACAATCAGCCCCAGCATTTT. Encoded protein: CASRPDVFDNQPQHF.

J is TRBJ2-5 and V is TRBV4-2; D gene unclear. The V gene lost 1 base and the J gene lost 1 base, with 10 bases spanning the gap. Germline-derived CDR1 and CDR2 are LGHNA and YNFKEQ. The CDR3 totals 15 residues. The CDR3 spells CASSQASNTQETQYF. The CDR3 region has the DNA TGTGCCAGCAGCCAAGCGTCCAATACCCAAGAGACCCAGTACTTC.

The CDR3 spells CASSEIGRQNSNQPQHF. The CDR3 nucleotides are TGTGCCAGCTCAGAGATCGGACGTCAAAATAGCAATCAGCCCCAGCATTTT. The J gene is TRBJ1-5, the V gene TRBV18; D gene ambiguous. This CDR3 comprises 17 residues. The V gene's germline CDR1 is KGHSH and CDR2 LQKENI. The V end was cut by 5 bases, the J end by 0 bases, with 17 bases between.

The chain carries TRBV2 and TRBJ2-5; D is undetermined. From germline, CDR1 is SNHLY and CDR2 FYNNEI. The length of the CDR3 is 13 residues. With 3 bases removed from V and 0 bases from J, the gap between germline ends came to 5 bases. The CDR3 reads CASSEADQETQYF. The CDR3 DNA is TGTGCCAGCAGTGAGGCCGACCAAGAGACCCAGTACTTC.